A selection of T cell receptor beta chains follows, all from one sample in a study of beta chain features in type 1 diabetes. The protocol was immunoSEQ multiplex PCR, while the TCRdb copy is restricted to in-frame clones and leaves out a portion. This sample has approximately 100,000 clones, with about 40% found just once. Sequencing was done on a sample of stem cell memory CD4+ T cells from blood. Source of these receptors: a woman aged 18-29 years in good health. Both conserved end residues are part of each CDR3. A D gene is named only where the DNA matches it firmly. The size of a clone is reported for some rows only, either as once, few or many, or as a class for expanded clones.

j_call d_call clone_size v_call cdr3_nt cdr3_aa
TRBJ2-1 - few TRBV29-1 TGCAGCGTTGGGTATAGGAGCTCCTACAATGAGCAGTTCTTC CSVGYRSSYNEQFF
TRBJ1-2 TRBD1 - TRBV2 TGTGCCAGCTCTTCGACAGGGGAAGGGTACTATGGCTACACCTTC CASSSTGEGYYGYTF
TRBJ1-4 - - TRBV30 TGTGCCTGGAATCCCAGGGATTCGGAAAAACTGTTTTTT CAWNPRDSEKLFF
TRBJ2-5 - - TRBV7-2 TGTGCCAGCAGCTTAGGTGTGAAGCGTGCCCAGGAGACCCAGTACTTC CASSLGVKRAQETQYF
TRBJ2-1 TRBD2 once TRBV4-1 TGCGCCAGCAGATCTGCCGGGACTAGCTCCTACAATGAGCAGTTCTTC CASRSAGTSSYNEQFF
TRBJ2-5 TRBD1 few TRBV27 TGTGCCAGCAGTCCATCGACAGGGTTAGGGGAGACCCAGTACTTC CASSPSTGLGETQYF
TRBJ2-1 - - TRBV6-5 TGTGCCAGCAGCCTACTTGACAGATACAATGAGCAGTTCTTC CASSLLDRYNEQFF
TRBJ2-1 TRBD2 - TRBV7-9 TGTGCCAGCAGCGCCGGGACTAGGGCCCTCAATGAGCAGTTCTTC CASSAGTRALNEQFF
TRBJ2-7 - - TRBV7-8 TGTGCCAGCAGCCCAGGGCCAGGGAACGAGCAGTACTTC CASSPGPGNEQYF
TRBJ2-1 TRBD2 few TRBV27 TGTGCCAGCAGCTGGGGCGGGAGAGGATCCTACAATGAGCAGTTCTTC CASSWGGRGSYNEQFF
TRBJ1-5 - few TRBV19 TGTGCCACCCAGGGTAGCAATCAGCCCCAGCATTTT CATQGSNQPQHF
TRBJ1-2 - - TRBV10-3 TGTGCCATCAGTGAGGGGGGCGCTTTTGGCTACACCTTC CAISEGGAFGYTF
TRBJ1-2 - - TRBV7-2 TGTGCCAGCAGCAGGACAGAAGATGGCTACACCTTC CASSRTEDGYTF
TRBJ2-2 TRBD2 - TRBV5-6 TGTGCCAGCAGCCCAACGACTAGCGGGCCGAACACCGGGGAGCTGTTTTTT CASSPTTSGPNTGELFF
TRBJ2-7 - - TRBV9 TGTGCCAGCAGCGTAGTGCCGGGCGGGGAGCAGTACTTC CASSVVPGGEQYF
TRBJ1-1 TRBD1 few TRBV7-9 TGTGCCAGCAGCTTAGGAGGACAGGGGGGAGCTTTCTTT CASSLGGQGGAFF
TRBJ1-2 - - TRBV30 TGTGCCTGGAGTCCCAGGGCATCGTACACCTTC CAWSPRASYTF
TRBJ1-1 - - TRBV28 TGTGCCAGCAGTTTGCGGGTAAGGGGGACGGCTTTCTTT CASSLRVRGTAFF
TRBJ2-1 TRBD2 few TRBV30 TGTGCCTGGAGCCGCAATCACCGACTAGCGGCCTCCTACAATGAGCAGTTCTTC CAWSRNHRLAASYNEQFF
TRBJ2-4 - few TRBV19 TGTGCCAGTAGTATAGAGAGGGAAGGAAACATTCAGTACTTC CASSIEREGNIQYF
TRBJ2-3 - - TRBV5-1 TGCGCCAGCAGACTTCCCAGCACAGATACGCAGTATTTT CASRLPSTDTQYF
TRBJ2-7 - few TRBV19 TGTGCCAGTAAGGCGGGCCCGACCTACGAGCAGTACTTC CASKAGPTYEQYF
TRBJ2-5 - few TRBV5-1 TGCGCCAGCAGCTCCGCGCTAGGTGGGGAGACCCAGTACTTC CASSSALGGETQYF
TRBJ1-1 - few TRBV9 TGTGCCAGCAGCGCATTGTACATGATGAACACTGAAGCTTTCTTT CASSALYMMNTEAFF
TRBJ2-1 - - TRBV15 TGTGCCACCAGCAGAGATGGAAGGGGGAGAGGCAATGAGCAGTTCTTC CATSRDGRGRGNEQFF
TRBJ1-5 - - TRBV6-5 TGTGCCAGCAGTTACTCGTCAGGGGCGGGTCGGGCCCAGCATTTT CASSYSSGAGRAQHF
TRBJ2-7 - - TRBV28 TGTGCCAGCAGGAGTCCCCAGGGGTACGAGCAGTACTTC CASRSPQGYEQYF
TRBJ1-1 - - TRBV5-1 TGCGCCAGCAGCTTGACAGGATCGAACACTGAAGCTTTCTTT CASSLTGSNTEAFF
TRBJ2-1 - few TRBV28 TGTGCCAGCAGTTCCCCCGCCCGGGAACCCTACAATGAGCAGTTCTTC CASSSPAREPYNEQFF
TRBJ2-1 TRBD2 few TRBV29-1 TGCAGCTTGATTGACAGGGTAGAAGCGGGAGGGGTATTCAATGAGCAGTTCTTC CSLIDRVEAGGVFNEQFF
TRBJ1-2 - - TRBV6-4 TGTGCCAGCAGTGACTCCCTCCAGGGGTTGAGCGGCTACACCTTC CASSDSLQGLSGYTF
TRBJ2-7 TRBD2 few TRBV4-2 TGTGCCAGCAGCCACGCCCCCGGACTAGCGGGAGGGCCGTGCGAGCAGTACTTC CASSHAPGLAGGPCEQYF
TRBJ2-1 TRBD2 - TRBV19 TGTGCCAGTAGTATCCCAGCGGGAGGGTCTGAGCAGTTCTTC CASSIPAGGSEQFF
TRBJ2-1 - few TRBV28 TGTGCCAGCAGTTCAAACCGGGACTGGGACAATGAGCAGTTCTTC CASSSNRDWDNEQFF
TRBJ1-5 - - TRBV28 TGTGCCAGCACCTTCGGGAGGGGGTATCAGCCCCAGCATTTT CASTFGRGYQPQHF
TRBJ2-3 - - TRBV10-2 TGCGCCAGCAGTGGTTGGGTAGCTAGCACAGATACGCAGTATTTT CASSGWVASTDTQYF
TRBJ1-5 - - TRBV2 TGTGCCAGCAGTGTCGGAGGAGGCGCGGGCCAGCCCCAGCATTTT CASSVGGGAGQPQHF